The next 11 T cell receptor beta chains were all read from a single sample in a study of cytomegalovirus exposure and HLA in healthy donors. The primer mix had 60 Vbeta and 13 Jbeta primers. Profiled with immunoSEQ multiplex PCR; TCRdb holds only in-frame clones, not every one. The sample holds about 120,000 clones; under 85% are singletons and the top ten take 1.6%. The sample comprised PBMCs. These receptors were taken from a woman aged 18-30 years in good health and CMV-seronegative.

This chain connects TRBV28 to TRBJ2-2, with 8 bases lining up with TRBD1. With V trimmed by 2 bases and J by 4 bases, 6 bases remained unmatched. This CDR3 has 16 residues. Germline assignment: CDR1 MDHEN and CDR2 SYDVKM. CDR3 nucleotides: TGTGCCAGCAGTTTAGGACAGGGCCCCCTCACCGGGGAGCTGTTTTTT. Translated, it gives CASSLGQGPLTGELFF.

The chain recombines TRBV7-9 with TRBJ1-2, with 8 bases that match TRBD1. The ends lost 1 base at V and 4 bases at J; junction bases unmatched: 8. Germline V CDR1 and CDR2: SEHNR, FQNEAQ (reference sequence). The CDR3 runs 16 residues. The CDR3 DNA reads TGTGCCAGCAGCTTAGGGGCCAGGGGGCGCGCCTATGGCTACACCTTC. It is translated as CASSLGARGRAYGYTF.

V gene TRBV27 combines with J gene TRBJ2-1; 7 bases are a match to TRBD1. The CDR3 consists of 12 residues. V trimming: 3 bases; J trimming: 10 bases; junction bases outside the gene matches: 3. The germline V gene encodes CDR1 MNHEY and CDR2 SMNVEV (reference sequence). Written as DNA, the CDR3 is TGTGCCAGCAGTTTGTTGGGACAGGAGCAGTTCTTC. Amino acid sequence: CASSLLGQEQFF.

J is TRBJ2-7 and V is TRBV5-6; 7 bases fit TRBD1. The V gene end was trimmed by 7 bases and the J gene end by 2 bases; junction bases not matched to a gene: 6. CDR3 size: 13 residues. Germline loops: CDR1 SGHDT, CDR2 YYEEEE. The CDR3 protein is CASGAGTAYEQYF. In DNA form, the CDR3 reads TGTGCCAGCGGAGCCGGGACAGCCTACGAGCAGTACTTC.

The chain has TRBV28 and TRBJ2-7, with D possibly matching TRBD2 (6 bases). Germline loops: CDR1 MDHEN, CDR2 SYDVKM. The V and J ends lost 10 bases and 2 bases respectively, with 18 bases between them. The CDR3 loop spans 14 amino acids. The DNA for the CDR3 is TGTGCCACCCTCCGCCGGGGGATCCCCTACGAGCAGTACTTC. Protein: CATLRRGIPYEQYF.

V and J are TRBV6-1 and TRBJ2-3; no definite D call. The germline gives CDR1 MNHNS, CDR2 SASEGT. V was pared by 8 bases and J by 5 bases, with 5 bases between. The CDR3 consists of 10 residues. CDR3 in DNA: TGTGCCAGCGCGAGAGATACGCAGTATTTT. Protein sequence: CASARDTQYF.

The V and J genes are TRBV10-3 and TRBJ1-1, with 8 bases fitting TRBD1. This CDR3 has 16 amino acids. CDR1 and CDR2 (germline): ENHRY, SYGVKD. V lost 4 bases to trimming and J lost 0 bases; unmatched junction nucleotides: 7. The CDR3 spells CAISVRQGAMNTEAFF. In DNA form, the CDR3 reads TGTGCCATCAGTGTTAGGCAGGGGGCGATGAACACTGAAGCTTTCTTT.

The chain uses TRBV25-1 and TRBJ2-1, with TRBD2 matching 10 bases. The length of the CDR3 is 18 residues. Losses at the gene ends were 3 bases for V and 5 bases for J; bases not matched to a gene: 13. Germline CDR1 is MGHDK and CDR2 is SYGVNS. CDR3 DNA sequence: TGTGCCAGCAGTGATTACCCATTAGGGCTAGCGGGGGACAATGAGCAGTTCTTC. This encodes CASSDYPLGLAGDNEQFF.

V and J are TRBV18 and TRBJ2-2; D perhaps matches TRBD1 (6 bases). This CDR3 spans 14 amino acids. Trimming pared 4 bases from V and 2 bases from J, leaving 8 bases between. Germline values: CDR1 KGHSH, CDR2 LQKENI. Here the CDR3 DNA reads TGTGCCAGCTCACTGGACAGAAACACCGGGGAGCTGTTTTTT. Amino acid sequence: CASSLDRNTGELFF.

The chain combines TRBV7-8 with TRBJ2-7, with a tentative D call TRBD2 (7 bases). Germline-derived CDR1 and CDR2 are SGHVS and FQNEAQ. The CDR3 totals 17 residues. The V and J ends lost 5 bases and 0 bases respectively, with 20 bases between them. The CDR3 loop is CASSLLRGGGSSYEQYF. CDR3 nucleotide sequence: TGTGCCAGCAGCCTCCTCCGTGGGGGGGGCAGCTCCTACGAGCAGTACTTC.

V and J are TRBV4-1 and TRBJ2-3; D might be TRBD1 (5 bases). Germline V lookup: CDR1 MGHRA, CDR2 YSYEKL. The CDR3 is 18 amino acids. Trimming stripped 1 base from V and 5 bases from J, with 22 bases between. The CDR3 DNA reads TGCGCCAGCAGCCAAGTGCCGGATAGGGCGGACAAGCGAGATACGCAGTATTTT. This encodes CASSQVPDRADKRDTQYF.